This entry concerns a single TCR beta chain. Its antigen is as yet unknown. Sequencing used immunoSEQ multiplex PCR; TCRdb keeps in-frame clones, though not all of them. The sample records approximately 21,000 clones, less than 85% being singletons. The CDR3 is made up of 16 amino acids. Germline lookup yields CDR1 SNHLY and CDR2 FYNNEI. The J segment lost 5 bases and the V segment lost 7 bases, leaving 13 bases of the junction unmatched. The data originate from a study of lymphopenia after photon versus proton radiotherapy. Whole-study results and caveats: A bigger post-nadir fall in TCR diversity correlated inversely with survival time in deceased patients. Relative stability marked proton patients; photon patients lost diversity and naive cells. Better survival with proton therapy was suggested as possible, not demonstrated. Post-nadir diversity loss with photons came from oligoclonal expansion, particularly CD8+ Temra cells.

The specimen was peripheral blood, collected from a patient treated with photon-based radiotherapy. V is TRBV2 and J is TRBJ2-5; 10 bases fit TRBD1. This receptor was taken from a man aged 60 to 75 with pancreatic cancer. CDR3 bases: TGTGCCAGCAATTTGCCCGGGACAGGGGTGGTGGAGACCCAGTACTTC. Its translation is CASNLPGTGVVETQYF.